This is a list of T cell receptor beta chains from one sample in a study of blood T cell repertoires in COVID-19. Profiling relied on immunoSEQ multiplex PCR, and the TCRdb table lists in-frame clones only, not all of them. The sample carries roughly 120,000 clones, approximately 80% recorded once. The source material was peripheral blood. The receptors shown here come from a man between 70 and 80 years old with acute or convalescent COVID-19. The CDR3 runs from the conserved cysteine through the conserved F or W. D genes are given only for firm matches. Clone size is stated in some rows and not others, as once, few, many or a class when expanded.

J gene	V gene	D gene	clone size	CDR3 protein	CDR3 DNA
TRBJ2-1	TRBV7-2	NA	NA	CASSPRSGSEQFF	TGTGCCAGCAGTCCAAGATCGGGAAGCGAGCAGTTCTTC
TRBJ2-2	TRBV10-2	TRBD2	once	CASRTSGGGSGELFF	TGCGCCAGCAGGACTAGCGGGGGGGGATCCGGGGAGCTGTTTTTT
TRBJ2-7	TRBV25-1	TRBD1	NA	CASSGTVGTGSSYEQYF	TGTGCCAGCAGTGGCACCGTCGGGACAGGGAGCTCCTACGAGCAGTACTTC
TRBJ2-5	TRBV3-1/TRBV3-2	TRBD2	NA	CASSQAFSGGAGTQYF	TGTGCCAGCAGCCAAGCTTTTAGCGGGGGGGCGGGGACCCAGTACTTC
TRBJ2-7	TRBV5-8	TRBD2	NA	CASSLTSGGVSYEQYF	TGTGCCAGCAGCTTGACTAGCGGGGGTGTCTCCTACGAGCAGTACTTC
TRBJ2-3	TRBV15	TRBD1	NA	CATSRGQGATDTQYF	TGTGCCACCAGCAGAGGACAGGGGGCCACAGATACGCAGTATTTT
TRBJ1-6	TRBV2	NA	NA	CASSEGQPNSPLHF	TGTGCCAGCAGTGAAGGACAGCCTAATTCACCCCTCCACTTT
TRBJ1-2	TRBV20-1	NA	NA	CSARGGNGYTF	TGCAGTGCTAGAGGGGGCAATGGCTACACCTTC
TRBJ1-5	TRBV19	TRBD1	NA	CASRDPGQGAANQPQHF	TGTGCCAGTAGGGATCCTGGACAGGGGGCTGCCAATCAGCCCCAGCATTTT
TRBJ1-2	TRBV30	TRBD1	NA	CAYPTGVNYGYTF	TGTGCCTACCCGACAGGGGTAAACTATGGCTACACCTTC
TRBJ1-1	TRBV11-3	NA	NA	CASSPGGMNTEAFF	TGTGCCAGCAGCCCTGGGGGGATGAACACTGAAGCTTTCTTT
TRBJ1-6	TRBV21-1	NA	NA	CASSKAPGGGSYNSPLHF	TGTGCCAGCAGCAAAGCGCCAGGGGGCGGCTCCTATAATTCACCCCTCCACTTT
TRBJ1-2	TRBV4-1	NA	NA	CASSQEGQGSANYGYTF	TGCGCCAGCAGCCAAGAAGGGCAGGGCTCAGCTAACTATGGCTACACCTTC
TRBJ2-3	TRBV7-6	NA	NA	CARASTDTQYF	TGTGCCAGGGCTAGCACAGATACGCAGTATTTT
TRBJ1-2	TRBV3-1/TRBV3-2	NA	NA	CASSLGLTGGYTF	TGTGCCAGCAGCCTAGGACTGACCGGTGGCTACACCTTC
TRBJ2-3	TRBV9	TRBD1	NA	CASSVEGQGYTQYF	TGTGCCAGCAGCGTAGAGGGACAGGGGTATACGCAGTATTTT
TRBJ2-3	TRBV19	TRBD2	NA	CASQRGGQTDTQYF	TGTGCCAGTCAGCGGGGGGGCCAGACAGATACGCAGTATTTT
TRBJ2-7	TRBV5-1	NA	NA	CASSPSQPAYEQYF	TGCGCCAGCAGCCCTAGCCAACCGGCCTACGAGCAGTACTTC
TRBJ1-2	TRBV6-5	TRBD1	NA	CASRAGTDKLYGYTF	TGTGCCAGCAGGGCCGGGACAGACAAGCTCTATGGCTACACCTTC
TRBJ2-7	TRBV6-1	NA	NA	CASSEDPRGTYQQYF	TGTGCCAGCAGTGAAGACCCCCGGGGGACCTACCAGCAGTACTTC
TRBJ2-1	TRBV9	TRBD1	NA	CASSSSRDRPYNEQFF	TGTGCCAGCAGCTCCTCCCGGGACAGGCCTTACAATGAGCAGTTCTTC
TRBJ1-5	TRBV19	NA	NA	CASSIGRISNQPQHF	TGTGCCAGTAGTATAGGCAGAATAAGCAATCAGCCCCAGCATTTT
TRBJ2-1	TRBV5-1	NA	NA	CASSPGQTTYNEQFF	TGCGCCAGCAGCCCGGGACAAACAACCTACAATGAGCAGTTCTTC
TRBJ2-1	TRBV2	TRBD1	NA	CASSLTPGTEQFF	TGTGCCAGCAGCCTCACCCCCGGGACAGAACAGTTCTTC
TRBJ1-2	TRBV9	NA	once	CARFNYGYTF	TGTGCTCGGTTTAACTATGGCTACACCTTC
TRBJ2-1	TRBV11-2	NA	NA	CASSLLGSYNEQFF	TGTGCCAGCAGCCTTCTAGGCTCCTACAATGAGCAGTTCTTC
TRBJ2-1	TRBV9	TRBD2	NA	CASSLGGTPYNEQFF	TGTGCCAGCAGCTTGGGGGGGACCCCCTACAATGAGCAGTTCTTC
TRBJ2-1	TRBV5-1	TRBD2	NA	CASSLAQRGGHEQFF	TGCGCCAGCAGCTTGGCCCAGCGGGGGGGCCATGAGCAGTTCTTC
TRBJ1-1	TRBV19	TRBD1	NA	CASSLLQGASEAFF	TGTGCCAGTAGCCTGCTACAGGGGGCTTCTGAAGCTTTCTTT
TRBJ1-4	TRBV6-5	NA	NA	CASSRTATNEKLFF	TGTGCCAGCAGCCGGACAGCAACTAATGAAAAACTGTTTTTT
TRBJ2-3	TRBV5-1	NA	NA	CASSLVERSTDTQYF	TGCGCCAGCAGCTTGGTGGAGCGGAGCACAGATACGCAGTATTTT
TRBJ2-5	TRBV10-3	TRBD2	NA	CAISDPTGGQETQYF	TGTGCCATCAGTGATCCCACGGGGGGCCAAGAGACCCAGTACTTC
TRBJ1-5	TRBV2	TRBD1	NA	CASSIQGAGNQPQHF	TGTGCCAGCAGCATACAGGGGGCCGGCAATCAGCCCCAGCATTTT
TRBJ2-7	TRBV15	NA	NA	CATSRGAYEQYF	TGTGCCACCAGCAGAGGAGCTTACGAGCAGTACTTC
TRBJ1-1	TRBV27	NA	NA	CASSFMLQGTAFF	TGTGCCAGCAGTTTTATGCTGCAGGGTACAGCTTTCTTT
TRBJ1-2	TRBV6-1	NA	NA	CASSAPVSGGDYGYTF	TGTGCCAGCAGTGCCCCAGTATCCGGGGGGGACTATGGCTACACCTTC
TRBJ2-3	TRBV18	TRBD1	NA	CASSPRTGGGDTQYF	TGTGCCAGCTCACCGCGGACAGGGGGGGGAGATACGCAGTATTTT
TRBJ1-6	TRBV5-1	NA	NA	CASSSDGQPNSPLHF	TGCGCCAGCAGCAGCGACGGACAGCCCAATTCACCCCTCCACTTT
TRBJ2-7	TRBV29-1	NA	NA	CSARNPSSYEQYF	TGCAGCGCCCGAAACCCCAGCTCCTACGAGCAGTACTTC
TRBJ2-5	TRBV10-2	TRBD2	once	CASRRTSGGPGETQYF	TGCGCCAGCAGAAGGACTAGCGGGGGCCCCGGGGAGACCCAGTACTTC
TRBJ2-2	TRBV27	TRBD1	NA	CASSLDRGSGELFF	TGTGCCAGCAGTCTGGACAGGGGATCCGGGGAGCTGTTTTTT
TRBJ1-2	TRBV28	TRBD1	NA	CATKTFPGQDNYGYTF	TGTGCCACGAAAACCTTCCCGGGACAGGATAACTATGGCTACACCTTC
TRBJ1-5	TRBV28	TRBD1	NA	CASMPGTGNINQPQHF	TGTGCCAGTATGCCCGGGACAGGAAATATCAATCAGCCCCAGCATTTT
TRBJ1-6	TRBV2	NA	NA	CASGRGGQGSYNSPLHF	TGTGCCAGCGGACGGGGCGGCCAGGGGTCCTATAATTCACCCCTCCACTTT
TRBJ2-7	TRBV25-1	NA	once	CASSDWQGEDEQYF	TGTGCCAGCAGTGATTGGCAGGGCGAGGACGAGCAGTACTTC
TRBJ1-4	TRBV5-1	NA	NA	CASSPSGGTRLFF	TGCGCCAGCAGCCCCAGCGGGGGAACTCGACTGTTTTTT
TRBJ2-6	TRBV18	TRBD1	few	CASSPTGTGSSGANVLTF	TGTGCCAGCTCACCTACCGGGACAGGGAGCTCTGGGGCCAACGTCCTGACTTTC
TRBJ1-1	TRBV18	NA	NA	CASSPRGGDTEAFF	TGTGCCAGCTCACCAAGGGGCGGTGACACTGAAGCTTTCTTT
TRBJ1-1	TRBV12-3/TRBV12-4	NA	NA	CASSLRAGEAFF	TGTGCCAGCAGTTTAAGGGCAGGGGAAGCTTTCTTT